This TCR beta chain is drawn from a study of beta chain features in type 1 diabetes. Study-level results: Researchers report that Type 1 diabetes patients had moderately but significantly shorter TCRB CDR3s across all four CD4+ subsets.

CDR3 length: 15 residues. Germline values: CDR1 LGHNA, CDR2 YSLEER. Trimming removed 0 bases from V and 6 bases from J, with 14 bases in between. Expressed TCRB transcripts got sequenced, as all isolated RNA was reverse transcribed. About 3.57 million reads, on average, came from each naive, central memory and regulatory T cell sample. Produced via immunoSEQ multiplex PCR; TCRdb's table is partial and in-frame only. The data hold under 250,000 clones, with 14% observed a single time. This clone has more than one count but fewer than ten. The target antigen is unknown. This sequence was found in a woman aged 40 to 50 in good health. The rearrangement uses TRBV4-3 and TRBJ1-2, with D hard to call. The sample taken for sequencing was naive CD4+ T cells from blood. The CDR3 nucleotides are TGCGCCAGCAGCCAAGATCCCGCGGGGTGGGATGGCTACACCTTC. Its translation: CASSQDPAGWDGYTF.